These 17 T cell receptor beta chains share one sample of origin, sequenced in a study of immune evolution from preneoplasia to lung adenocarcinoma. Measured with immunoSEQ multiplex PCR; TCRdb has only the in-frame clones, and not every one. This sample yields fewer than 9,500 clones, of which around 85% are seen a single time; around 8% belongs to the top ten. Sequenced sample: FFPE minimally invasive lung adenocarcinoma tissue. The receptor set was obtained from an older donor with lung adenocarcinoma.

This clone was found once. V is TRBV18 and J is TRBJ1-1; possible D gene TRBD1, 5 bases. V lost 0 bases and J 5 bases, leaving 19 bases between the germline ends. CDR1 and CDR2 from the germline V gene are KGHSH and LQKENI. This CDR3 contains 17 residues. CDR3 nucleotide sequence: TGTGCCAGCTCACCACCGAGCTCGGCAGGGTCGGGGACTGAAGCTTTCTTT. This gives the protein CASSPPSSAGSGTEAFF. Complete variable domain (other parts from reference TRBV18 and TRBJ1-1): NAGVMQNPRHLVRRRGQEARLRCSPMKGHSHVYWYRQLPEEGLKFMVYLQKENIIDESGMPKERFSAEFPKEGPSILRIQQVVRGDSAAYFCASSPPSSAGSGTEAFFGQGTRLTVV.

The chain recombines TRBV5-5 with TRBJ2-2; D may be TRBD1 (6 bases). V gave up 6 bases and J gave up 7 bases, with 16 bases separating them. Per the germline V gene, CDR1 is SGHKS and CDR2 is YYEKEE (reference sequence). CDR3 length: 14 amino acids. The CDR3 DNA is TGTGCCAGCACCACTCAGACAGGCGGCGGGGAGCTGTTTTTT. Protein sequence: CASTTQTGGGELFF.

This clone was detected once. V usage is TRBV13 and J usage is TRBJ2-5; D perhaps matches TRBD2 (7 bases). The V gene lost 5 bases and the J gene lost 5 bases, with 15 bases spanning the gap. CDR1 and CDR2 (germline): PRHDT, FYEKMQ (reference sequence). The CDR3 spans 14 residues. CDR3 loop: CASSRGGGSETQYF. CDR3 sequence (DNA): TGTGCCAGCAGCCGCGGGGGCGGATCCGAGACCCAGTACTTC.

To note about this clone: A read error may account for a junction end that differs from germline. The chain is built from TRBV19 and TRBJ2-7; possibly TRBD1 for D (5 bases). There are 14 residues in the CDR3. Germline loops: CDR1 LNHDA, CDR2 SQIVND (reference sequence). CDR3 loop: CAGSRQTLGDEQYF. The DNA for the CDR3 is TGTGCCGGTAGTAGACAGACACTGGGCGACGAGCAGTACTTC.

This clone showed up just once. The chain has TRBV4-1 and TRBJ2-5, with D hard to call. The DNA matches TRBJ2-7 better at its end, which makes the J call doubtful. CDR1 and CDR2 from the germline V gene are MGHRA and YSYEKL. CDR3 length: 15 amino acids. This CDR3 reads CASSQWPKNAYEQYF. CDR3 nucleotides: TGCGCCAGCAGCCAATGGCCAAAAAATGCCTACGAGCAGTACTTC.

V is TRBV6-4 and J is TRBJ2-1; 8 bases align to TRBD2. The germline V gene has CDR1 MRHNA and CDR2 SNTAGT. CDR3 length equals 15 residues. J was trimmed by 0 bases and V by 11 bases; bases with no gene match: 9. The chain's CDR3 is CAVPIAGPSYNEQFF. The CDR3 bases are TGTGCCGTACCAATAGCGGGGCCCTCCTACAATGAGCAGTTCTTC.

The V call is TRBV5-1, the J call TRBJ2-5; D may be TRBD1 (7 bases). With 6 bases removed from V and 3 bases from J, the gap between germline ends came to 12 bases. The germline V gene encodes CDR1 SGHRS and CDR2 YFSETQ. The CDR3 has 13 amino acids. This chain's CDR3 is CASMARGEETQYF. CDR3 DNA: TGCGCCAGCATGGCCAGGGGGGAAGAGACCCAGTACTTC.

The gene calls are TRBV2 and TRBJ1-1; the match to TRBD1 covers 8 bases. CDR3 length: 11 amino acids. V dropped 9 bases and J dropped 10; count of bases not matched to a gene: 7. Germline lookup yields CDR1 SNHLY and CDR2 FYNNEI. The DNA for the CDR3 is TGTGCCAGGGAGGACAGGGAACCAGCTTTCTTT. Encoded protein: CAREDREPAFF.

J is TRBJ1-5 and V is TRBV28; D remains unclear. The V and J ends lost 4 bases and 4 bases respectively, with 14 bases between them. Looked up from germline, CDR1 is MDHEN and CDR2 is SYDVKM. The CDR3 extends over 15 amino acids. The CDR3 DNA is TGTGCCAGCAGTTCGGCCGGAGGTGGGAATCAGCCCCAGCATTTT. Translating gives CASSSAGGGNQPQHF.

V gene TRBV28 combines with J gene TRBJ2-5; possibly TRBD1 for D (6 bases). The J call is uncertain, as TRBJ2-7 better fits the DNA end. Per germline, CDR1 MDHEN and CDR2 SYDVKM. The CDR3 is made up of 13 amino acids. CDR3 region: CANSKGRGYEQYF. The CDR3 DNA is TGTGCCAACTCCAAAGGCAGGGGCTACGAGCAGTACTTC.

The rearrangement joins TRBV28 to TRBJ2-7, with D unclear. The length of the CDR3 is 12 residues. Trimming shortened V by 6 bases and J by 3 bases, and 9 bases separated the two germline ends. CDR1 is MDHEN and CDR2 is SYDVKM in the germline V gene. The CDR3 DNA follows: TGTGCCAGCAGCGAGTCGGTCTACGAGCAGTACTTC. The encoded protein is CASSESVYEQYF.

The chain carries TRBV2 and TRBJ2-5; D unclear. The germline V gene encodes CDR1 SNHLY and CDR2 FYNNEI. The CDR3 contains 12 residues. V lost 3 bases and J lost 0, with 2 bases in between. CDR3 loop: CASSEYQETQYF. The CDR3 DNA reads TGTGCCAGCAGTGAGTACCAAGAGACCCAGTACTTC.

This clone was recorded once. This rearrangement joins TRBV5-6 to TRBJ1-2; tentative D call: TRBD1 (5 bases). Per the germline V gene, CDR1 is SGHDT and CDR2 is YYEEEE. The V and J ends lost 4 bases and 8 bases respectively, with 12 bases between them. The CDR3 is made up of 12 amino acids. The CDR3 protein is CASSTDSWGYTF. Here the CDR3 DNA reads TGTGCCAGCAGCACCGACAGCTGGGGCTACACCTTC.

V is TRBV9 and J is TRBJ1-3, with a weak D call TRBD1 (6 bases). CDR3 length equals 16 residues. The germline CDR1 and CDR2 sequences are SGDLS and YYNGEE. V shed 3 bases and J shed 4 bases, with 17 bases lying between them. CDR3 residues: CASSDLKQGGGNTIYF. The CDR3 bases are TGTGCCAGCAGCGACCTGAAACAGGGTGGGGGAAACACCATATATTTT.

A word on this clone: The sample has other DNA sequences that encode this CDR3 too. This chain connects TRBV28 to TRBJ1-5, with D perhaps matching TRBD1 (6 bases). V lost 5 bases to trimming and J lost 2 bases, with 13 bases between them. Germline CDR1 reads MDHEN; CDR2 reads SYDVKM. The CDR3 contains 15 residues. The CDR3 region is CASSPAGGGNQPQHF. For the CDR3, the DNA is TGTGCCAGCAGTCCCGCCGGGGGCGGCAATCAGCCCCAGCATTTT.

This clone was detected once. The chain recombines TRBV5-1 with TRBJ2-3; D remains ambiguous. Trimming took off 0 bases at V and 0 bases at J, with 8 bases between the two ends. This CDR3 contains 15 residues. Germline CDR1 and CDR2: SGHRS and YFSETQ. The CDR3 protein is CASSLDMGSTDTQYF. CDR3 bases: TGCGCCAGCAGCTTGGATATGGGGAGCACAGATACGCAGTATTTT. Based on the CDR3 plus reference TRBV5-1 and TRBJ2-3, the full variable domain is KAGVTQTPRYLIKTRGQQVTLSCSPISGHRSVSWYQQTPGQGLQFLFEYFSETQRNKGNFPGRFSGRQFSNSRSEMNVSTLELGDSALYLCASSLDMGSTDTQYFGPGTRLTVL.

This chain links TRBV7-8 with TRBJ2-7, with D perhaps being TRBD1 or TRBD2 (5 bases each). The CDR3 is 13 residues long. The germline V gene encodes CDR1 SGHVS and CDR2 FQNEAQ. V dropped 3 bases and J dropped 2 bases, with 8 bases sitting between them. For the CDR3, the DNA is TGTGCCAGCAGCTTGGGGGAAACCTACGAGCAGTACTTC. Its protein product is CASSLGETYEQYF.